These T cell receptor beta chains were read from a single sample in a study of blood T cell repertoires in COVID-19. Measured with immunoSEQ multiplex PCR; TCRdb has only the in-frame clones, and not every one. The table lists 99,000 or so clones, about 80% of them singletons. The sequenced material came from peripheral blood. These TCRs come from a woman older than 75 with active or convalescent COVID-19. Each CDR3 is given with its conserved first and last residue. The order of the fields is clone size, J gene, V gene, D gene, CDR3 protein, CDR3 DNA. The D gene is left open where the match is weak. The size of a clone is reported for some rows only, either as once, few or many, or as a class for expanded clones.

. TRBJ1-4 TRBV28 TRBD1 CASSSGQVNEKLFF TGTGCCAGCAGTTCCGGACAGGTTAATGAAAAACTGTTTTTT
. TRBJ1-3 TRBV28 . CASSLSGPGNTIYF TGTGCCAGCAGTTTATCAGGGCCTGGAAACACCATATATTTT
. TRBJ1-5 TRBV28 . CASNSRGYNQPQHF TGTGCCAGCAATTCCAGGGGATACAATCAGCCCCAGCATTTT
. TRBJ2-7 TRBV6-5 TRBD1 CASSRARDRAYEQYF TGTGCCAGCAGCCGCGCCCGGGACAGGGCGTACGAGCAGTACTTC
. TRBJ1-2 TRBV7-2 . CASSLSGGADQGRGYTF TGTGCCAGCAGCTTGTCGGGGGGCGCGGACCAAGGTCGGGGCTACACCTTC
once TRBJ2-5 TRBV7-9 TRBD1 CASSPRQGQETQYF TGTGCCAGCAGCCCCCGACAGGGTCAAGAGACCCAGTACTTC
. TRBJ1-1 TRBV28 . CASSLSSDGTEAFF TGTGCCAGCAGTTTGTCTAGCGATGGCACTGAAGCTTTCTTT
few TRBJ2-3 TRBV24-1 TRBD1 CATSERTGITDTQYF TGTGCCACCAGTGAGCGGACAGGGATCACAGATACGCAGTATTTT
. TRBJ1-1 TRBV5-1 . CASSLTQEAGEAFF TGCGCCAGCAGCTTAACCCAGGAGGCCGGTGAAGCTTTCTTT
once TRBJ2-1 TRBV9 . CASSPTDSSSYNEQFF TGTGCCAGCAGCCCAACCGACTCCTCCTCCTACAATGAGCAGTTCTTC
. TRBJ1-4 TRBV5-8 TRBD1 CASSSPSDRGTNEKLFF TGTGCCAGCAGCTCCCCGTCGGACAGGGGTACTAATGAAAAACTGTTTTTT